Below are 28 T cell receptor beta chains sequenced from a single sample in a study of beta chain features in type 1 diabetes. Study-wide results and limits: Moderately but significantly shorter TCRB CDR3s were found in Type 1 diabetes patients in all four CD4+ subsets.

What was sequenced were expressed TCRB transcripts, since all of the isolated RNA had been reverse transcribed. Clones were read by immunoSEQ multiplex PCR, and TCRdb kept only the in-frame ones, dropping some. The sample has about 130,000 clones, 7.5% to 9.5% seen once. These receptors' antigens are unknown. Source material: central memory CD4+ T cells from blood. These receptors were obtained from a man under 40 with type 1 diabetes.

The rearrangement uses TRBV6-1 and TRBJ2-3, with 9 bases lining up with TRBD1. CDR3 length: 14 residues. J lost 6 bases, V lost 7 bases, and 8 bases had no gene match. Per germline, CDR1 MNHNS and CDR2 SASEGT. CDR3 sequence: CASKVGQGVDTQYF. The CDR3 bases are TGTGCCAGCAAGGTGGGACAGGGAGTCGATACGCAGTATTTT.

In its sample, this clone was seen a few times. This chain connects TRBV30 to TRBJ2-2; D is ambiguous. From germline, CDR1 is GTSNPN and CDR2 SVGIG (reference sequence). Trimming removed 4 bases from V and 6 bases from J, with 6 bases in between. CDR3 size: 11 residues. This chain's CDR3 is CAWTFAGELFF. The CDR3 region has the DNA TGTGCCTGGACCTTCGCCGGGGAGCTGTTTTTT.

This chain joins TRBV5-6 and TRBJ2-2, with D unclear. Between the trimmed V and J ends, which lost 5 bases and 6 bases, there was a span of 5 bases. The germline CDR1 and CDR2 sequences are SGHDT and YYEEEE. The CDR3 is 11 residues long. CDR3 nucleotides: TGTGCCAGCAGTCAGGCCGGGGAGCTGTTTTTT. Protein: CASSQAGELFF.

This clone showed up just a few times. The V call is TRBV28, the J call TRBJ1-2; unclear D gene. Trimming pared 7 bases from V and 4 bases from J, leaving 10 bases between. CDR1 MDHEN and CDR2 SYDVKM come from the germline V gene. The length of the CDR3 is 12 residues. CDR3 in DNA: TGTGCCAGCAACCGCCCCAGCTATGGCTACACCTTC. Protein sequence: CASNRPSYGYTF.

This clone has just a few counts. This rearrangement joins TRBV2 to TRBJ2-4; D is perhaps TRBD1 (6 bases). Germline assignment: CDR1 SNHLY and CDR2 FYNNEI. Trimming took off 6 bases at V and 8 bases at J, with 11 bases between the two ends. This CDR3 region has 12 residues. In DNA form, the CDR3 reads TGTGCCAGCAGGTCGGACAGTGACATTCAGTACTTC. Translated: CASRSDSDIQYF.

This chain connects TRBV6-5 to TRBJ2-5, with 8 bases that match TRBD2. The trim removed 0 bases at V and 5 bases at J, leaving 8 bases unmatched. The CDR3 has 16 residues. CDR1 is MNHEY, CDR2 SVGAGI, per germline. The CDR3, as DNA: TGTGCCAGCAGTTACTCCCAGGCCGGGGGGGGCGAGACCCAGTACTTC. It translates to CASSYSQAGGGETQYF.

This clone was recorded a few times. The CDR3 sequence is CASSPQDSSPLHF. CDR3 sequence (DNA): TGCGCCAGCAGCCCGCAGGACAGTTCACCCCTCCACTTT. The chain links TRBV5-1 to TRBJ1-6; D is perhaps TRBD1 (6 bases). Per the germline V gene, CDR1 is SGHRS and CDR2 is YFSETQ. With 4 bases removed from V and 9 bases from J, the gap between germline ends came to 11 bases. The CDR3 totals 13 residues.

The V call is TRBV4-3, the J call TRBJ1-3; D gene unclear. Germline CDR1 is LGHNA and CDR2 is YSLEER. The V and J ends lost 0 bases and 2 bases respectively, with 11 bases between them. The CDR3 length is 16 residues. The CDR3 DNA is TGCGCCAGCAGCCAAGATCACACAGCAACTGGAAACACCATATATTTT. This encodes CASSQDHTATGNTIYF.

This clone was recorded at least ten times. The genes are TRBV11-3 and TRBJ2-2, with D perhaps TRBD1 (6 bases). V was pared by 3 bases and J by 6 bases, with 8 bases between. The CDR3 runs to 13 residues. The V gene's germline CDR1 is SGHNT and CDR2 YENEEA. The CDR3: CASSFTGSGELFF. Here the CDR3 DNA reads TGTGCCAGCAGCTTTACAGGGTCCGGGGAGCTGTTTTTT.

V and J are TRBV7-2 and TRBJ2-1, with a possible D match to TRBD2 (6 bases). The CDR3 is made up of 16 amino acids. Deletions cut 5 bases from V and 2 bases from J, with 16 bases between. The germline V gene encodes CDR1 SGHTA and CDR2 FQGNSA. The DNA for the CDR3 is TGTGCCAGCAGCCCAAAAGGGAGGACCCCCTACAATGAGCAGTTCTTC. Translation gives CASSPKGRTPYNEQFF.

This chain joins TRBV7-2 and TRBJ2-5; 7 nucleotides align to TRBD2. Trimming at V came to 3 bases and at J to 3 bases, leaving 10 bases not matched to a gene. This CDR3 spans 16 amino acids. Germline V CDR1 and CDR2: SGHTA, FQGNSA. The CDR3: CASSFGNGGSKETQYF. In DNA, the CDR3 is TGTGCCAGCAGCTTCGGTAACGGGGGGTCCAAAGAGACCCAGTACTTC.

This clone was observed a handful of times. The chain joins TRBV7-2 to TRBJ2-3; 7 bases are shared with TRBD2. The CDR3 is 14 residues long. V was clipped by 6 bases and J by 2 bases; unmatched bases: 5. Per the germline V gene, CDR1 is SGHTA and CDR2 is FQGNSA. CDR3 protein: CASRKGLVTDTQYF. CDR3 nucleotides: TGTGCCAGCAGAAAAGGACTAGTCACAGATACGCAGTATTTT. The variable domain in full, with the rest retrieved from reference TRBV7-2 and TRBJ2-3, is GAGVSQSPSNKVTEKGKDVELRCDPISGHTALYWYRQSLGQGLEFLIYFQGNSAPDKSGLPSDRFSAERTGGSVSTLTIQRTQQEDSAVYLCASRKGLVTDTQYFGPGTRLTVL.

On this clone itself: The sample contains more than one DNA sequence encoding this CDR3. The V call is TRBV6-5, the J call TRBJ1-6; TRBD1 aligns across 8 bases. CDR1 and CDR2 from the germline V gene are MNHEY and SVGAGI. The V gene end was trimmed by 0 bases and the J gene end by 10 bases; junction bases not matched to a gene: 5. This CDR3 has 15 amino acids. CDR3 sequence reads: CASSYSQGAGSPLHF. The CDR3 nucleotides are TGTGCCAGCAGTTACTCTCAGGGGGCCGGCTCACCCCTCCACTTT.

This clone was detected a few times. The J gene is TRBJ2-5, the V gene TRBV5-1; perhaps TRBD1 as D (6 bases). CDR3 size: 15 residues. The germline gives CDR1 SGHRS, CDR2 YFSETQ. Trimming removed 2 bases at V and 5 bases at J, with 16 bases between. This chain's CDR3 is CASSLRSSGHETQYF. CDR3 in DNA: TGCGCCAGCAGCTTACGAAGCTCGGGACATGAGACCCAGTACTTC. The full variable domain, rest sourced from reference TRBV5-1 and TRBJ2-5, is KAGVTQTPRYLIKTRGQQVTLSCSPISGHRSVSWYQQTPGQGLQFLFEYFSETQRNKGNFPGRFSGRQFSNSRSEMNVSTLELGDSALYLCASSLRSSGHETQYFGPGTRLLVL.

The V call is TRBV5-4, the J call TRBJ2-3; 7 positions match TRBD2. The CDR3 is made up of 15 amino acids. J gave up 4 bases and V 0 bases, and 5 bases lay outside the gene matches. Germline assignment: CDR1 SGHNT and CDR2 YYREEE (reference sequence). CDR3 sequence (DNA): TGTGCCAGCAGCTTGGAAGCGGGGAACGCAGATACGCAGTATTTT. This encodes CASSLEAGNADTQYF.

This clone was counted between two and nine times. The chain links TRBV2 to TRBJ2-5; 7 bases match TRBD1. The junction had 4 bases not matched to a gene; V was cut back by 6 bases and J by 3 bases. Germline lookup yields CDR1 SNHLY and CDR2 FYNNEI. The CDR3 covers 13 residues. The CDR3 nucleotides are TGTGCCAGCAGACGGGACAGCGAAGAGACCCAGTACTTC. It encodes CASRRDSEETQYF.

CDR3 coding DNA: TGTGCCAGCAGCACCACGGGAGAGACCCAGTACTTC. This translates into CASSTTGETQYF. V and J are TRBV7-2 and TRBJ2-5; D gene uncertain. CDR1 and CDR2 (germline): SGHTA, FQGNSA. The V end lost 5 bases, the J end lost 4 bases, and 8 bases lay between the germline ends. CDR3 size: 12 residues.

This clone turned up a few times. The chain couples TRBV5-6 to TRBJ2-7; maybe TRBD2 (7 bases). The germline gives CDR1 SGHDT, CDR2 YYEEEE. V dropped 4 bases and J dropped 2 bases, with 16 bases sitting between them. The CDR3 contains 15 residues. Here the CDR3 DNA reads TGTGCCAGCAGCCTCGGGGGGACACTCACCTACGAGCAGTACTTC. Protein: CASSLGGTLTYEQYF.

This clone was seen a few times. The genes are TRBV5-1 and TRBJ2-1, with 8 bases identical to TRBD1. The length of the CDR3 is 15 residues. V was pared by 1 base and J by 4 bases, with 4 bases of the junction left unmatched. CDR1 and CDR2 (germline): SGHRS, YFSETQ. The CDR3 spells CASSLQGARYNEQFF. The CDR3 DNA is TGCGCCAGCAGCTTGCAGGGGGCGAGGTACAATGAGCAGTTCTTC. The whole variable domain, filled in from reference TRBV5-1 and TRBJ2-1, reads KAGVTQTPRYLIKTRGQQVTLSCSPISGHRSVSWYQQTPGQGLQFLFEYFSETQRNKGNFPGRFSGRQFSNSRSEMNVSTLELGDSALYLCASSLQGARYNEQFFGPGTRLTVL.

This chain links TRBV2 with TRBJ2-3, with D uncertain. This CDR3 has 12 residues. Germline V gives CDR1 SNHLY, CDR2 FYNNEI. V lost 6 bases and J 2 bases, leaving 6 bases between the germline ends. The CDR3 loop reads CASSQFTDTQYF. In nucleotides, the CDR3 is TGTGCCAGCAGCCAGTTCACAGATACGCAGTATTTT.

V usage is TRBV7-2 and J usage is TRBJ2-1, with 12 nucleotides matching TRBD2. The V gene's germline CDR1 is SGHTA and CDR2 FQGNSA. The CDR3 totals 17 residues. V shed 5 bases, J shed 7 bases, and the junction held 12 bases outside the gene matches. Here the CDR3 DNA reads TGTGCCAGCAGCATGACTAGCGGGGGCCCCGCGGGGAATGAGCAGTTCTTC. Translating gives CASSMTSGGPAGNEQFF.

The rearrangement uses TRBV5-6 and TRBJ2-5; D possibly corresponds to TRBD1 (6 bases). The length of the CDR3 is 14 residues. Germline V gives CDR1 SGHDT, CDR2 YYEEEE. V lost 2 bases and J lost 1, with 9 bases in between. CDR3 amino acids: CASSFTGTQETQYF. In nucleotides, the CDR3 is TGTGCCAGCAGCTTTACAGGGACCCAAGAGACCCAGTACTTC.

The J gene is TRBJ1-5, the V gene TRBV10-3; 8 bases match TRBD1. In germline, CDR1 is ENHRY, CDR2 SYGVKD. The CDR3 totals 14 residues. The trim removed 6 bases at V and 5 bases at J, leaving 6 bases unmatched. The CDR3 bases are TGTGCCATCAGGGAGGACAGGGTCGATCAGCCCCAGCATTTT. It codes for CAIREDRVDQPQHF.

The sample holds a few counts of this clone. Written as DNA, the CDR3 is TGTGCCAGCAGCTCGAGCGGGGGGGCCGACAATACGCAGTATTTT. Its translation is CASSSSGGADNTQYF. J is TRBJ2-3 and V is TRBV7-3; 10 bases agree with TRBD2. CDR1 SGHTA and CDR2 FQGTGA come from the germline V gene. Losses at the gene ends were 4 bases for V and 7 bases for J; bases not matched to a gene: 8. The CDR3 runs 15 residues.

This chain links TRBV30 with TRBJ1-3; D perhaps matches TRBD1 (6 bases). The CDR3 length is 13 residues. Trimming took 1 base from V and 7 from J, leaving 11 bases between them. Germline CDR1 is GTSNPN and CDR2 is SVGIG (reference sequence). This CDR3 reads CAWSAGERNTIYF. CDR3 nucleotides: TGTGCCTGGAGTGCAGGGGAAAGGAACACCATATATTTT.

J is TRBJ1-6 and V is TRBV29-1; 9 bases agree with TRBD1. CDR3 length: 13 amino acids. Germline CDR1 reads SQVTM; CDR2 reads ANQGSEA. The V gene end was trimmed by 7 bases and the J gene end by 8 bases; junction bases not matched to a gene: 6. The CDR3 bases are TGCAGCGCTGGACAGGGGATAGATTCACCCCTCCACTTT. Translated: CSAGQGIDSPLHF.

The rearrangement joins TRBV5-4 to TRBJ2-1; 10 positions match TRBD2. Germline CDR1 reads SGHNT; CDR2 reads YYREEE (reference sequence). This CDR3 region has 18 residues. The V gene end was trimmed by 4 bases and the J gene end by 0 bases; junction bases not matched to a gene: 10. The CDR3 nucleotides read TGTGCCAGCAGCACAGGCGGGACTAGCGTCGTCTCCTACAATGAGCAGTTCTTC. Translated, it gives CASSTGGTSVVSYNEQFF.

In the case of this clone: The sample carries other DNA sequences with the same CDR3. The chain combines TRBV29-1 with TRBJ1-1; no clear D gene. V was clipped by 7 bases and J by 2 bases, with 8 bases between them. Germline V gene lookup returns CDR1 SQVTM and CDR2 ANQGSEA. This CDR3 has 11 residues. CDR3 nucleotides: TGCAGCGCTCGGGGAAACACTGAAGCTTTCTTT. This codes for CSARGNTEAFF. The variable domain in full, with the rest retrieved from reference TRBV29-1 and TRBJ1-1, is SAVISQKPSRDICQRGTSLTIQCQVDSQVTMMFWYRQQPGQSLTLIATANQGSEATYESGFVIDKFPISRPNLTFSTLTVSNMSPEDSSIYLCSARGNTEAFFGQGTRLTVV.